The rows below give T cell receptor beta chains drawn from one sample of a study of blood T cell repertoires in COVID-19. The table came from immunoSEQ multiplex PCR; TCRdb's copy has only in-frame clones and leaves some out. The table shows some 120,000 clones, with roughly 90% occurring only once. Material: peripheral blood. The receptors were gathered from a man over 45 with active COVID-19. Both conserved end residues are part of each CDR3. A D gene is named only where the DNA matches it firmly. Not every row has a clone size; where given, it reads once, few, many or a size class.

>TRBV4-1|-|-|TRBJ2-2
TGCGCCAGCAGCCAAGAAAAAGGGGTGCCCGGGGAGCTGTTTTTT
CASSQEKGVPGELFF
>TRBV2|-|once|TRBJ1-1
TGTGCCAGCAGTCCCGGCACTGAAGCTTTCTTT
CASSPGTEAFF
>TRBV19|TRBD2|-|TRBJ2-5
TGTGCCAGTAGTATGGGGGGTAGCGGGAGACGGGAAGAGACCCAGTACTTC
CASSMGGSGRREETQYF
>TRBV7-2|-|-|TRBJ2-6
TGTGCCAGCAGCCCCGCGGCCGGGGCCAACGTCCTGACTTTC
CASSPAAGANVLTF
>TRBV9|TRBD2|-|TRBJ2-3
TGTGCCAGCAGCCCGACTAGCGGGGGCACAGATACGCAGTATTTT
CASSPTSGGTDTQYF
>TRBV6-1|TRBD2|-|TRBJ2-5
TGTGCCAGCAGTGAATACAGCGGGGGGGCTCTTAAACAGACCCAGTACTTC
CASSEYSGGALKQTQYF
>TRBV30|-|few|TRBJ2-1
TGTGCCTGGAGACGGGGGAGCGGGTACAATGAGCAGTTCTTC
CAWRRGSGYNEQFF
>TRBV12-3/TRBV12-4|-|-|TRBJ1-1
TGTGCCAGCAGCAGAAGGGGGGAAGCTTTCTTT
CASSRRGEAFF
>TRBV28|-|-|TRBJ1-1
TGTGCCAGCAGGGGACTTTCCACTGAAGCTTTCTTT
CASRGLSTEAFF
>TRBV5-1|TRBD1|-|TRBJ2-2
TGCGCCAGCAGCCACCGGGACAGGAGAACAACCGGGGAGCTGTTTTTT
CASSHRDRRTTGELFF
>TRBV5-1|TRBD1|-|TRBJ1-4
TGCGCCAGCCGATCCAGGGGGCAGGGTGAAAAACTGTTTTTT
CASRSRGQGEKLFF
>TRBV7-6|-|-|TRBJ2-5
TGTGCCAGCAGCTTAGCGCCCCGGGGTCTCTACCAAGAGACCCAGTACTTC
CASSLAPRGLYQETQYF
>TRBV2|-|-|TRBJ2-2
TGTGCCAGCAGACTGACAGTGAACACCGGGGAGCTGTTTTTT
CASRLTVNTGELFF
>TRBV10-3|-|-|TRBJ1-1
TGTGCCATCACCCCGGGAGGGATGACTGAAGCTTTCTTT
CAITPGGMTEAFF
>TRBV20-1|-|-|TRBJ1-1
TGCAGTGCTAAGTTACAGACTGAAGCTTTCTTT
CSAKLQTEAFF
>TRBV5-1|TRBD2|-|TRBJ2-3
TGCGCCAGCAGCAGGGGACTAGCGGGCACGCTAGGGGATACGCAGTATTTT
CASSRGLAGTLGDTQYF
>TRBV5-1|-|-|TRBJ2-5
TGCGCCAGCAGCTTGGGGGGGTCGGACAGAGAGACCCAGTACTTC
CASSLGGSDRETQYF
>TRBV29-1|-|-|TRBJ1-1
TGCAGCGCCGCCGGGTCTTTCTTT
CSAAGSFF
>TRBV5-5|TRBD1|-|TRBJ2-7
TGTGCCAGCAGCTTGGGTCCGGGACAGGGGAACGAGCAGTACTTC
CASSLGPGQGNEQYF
>TRBV5-4|TRBD1|-|TRBJ1-1
TGTGCCAGCAGCGTTAGACAGGGTGGGAACACTGAAGCTTTCTTT
CASSVRQGGNTEAFF
>TRBV2|TRBD2|-|TRBJ2-3
TGTGCCAGCAGTGAAGTAGGACTAGCGGGAGGTGAATCAGATACGCAGTATTTT
CASSEVGLAGGESDTQYF
>TRBV18|-|once|TRBJ1-1
TGTGCCAGCTCACCAATAGTGAACACTGAAGCTTTCTTT
CASSPIVNTEAFF
>TRBV19|-|-|TRBJ1-2
TGTGCCAGTAGTTCATCCGGGACTGGCAACTATGGCTACACCTTC
CASSSSGTGNYGYTF
>TRBV5-1|TRBD2|-|TRBJ2-1
TGCGCCAGCAGCACAACGGGACTAGCGGGGGGTTTAGGAAATGAGCAGTTCTTC
CASSTTGLAGGLGNEQFF
>TRBV5-6|-|-|TRBJ2-7
TGTGCCAGCAGCGTATTACAGGGCCACGAGCAGTACTTC
CASSVLQGHEQYF
>TRBV7-7|TRBD1|-|TRBJ1-2
TGTGCCAGCAGCCCCTTGACAGGGGCTTATGGCTACACCTTC
CASSPLTGAYGYTF
>TRBV7-9|-|-|TRBJ2-3
TGTGCCAGCAGCTTAAAGGGGAGCACAGATACGCAGTATTTT
CASSLKGSTDTQYF
>TRBV28|-|-|TRBJ2-1
TGTGCCAGCAGAGCTAGCGACGAGCAGTTCTTC
CASRASDEQFF
>TRBV7-2|TRBD1|few|TRBJ1-2
TGTGCCAGCAGCACCCGGACAGGGGGGGCCTATGGCTACACCTTC
CASSTRTGGAYGYTF
>TRBV18|TRBD2|once|TRBJ2-1
TGTGCCAGCTCTCTGCTAAGCGGGAGGGCCTCCAATGAGCAGTTCTTC
CASSLLSGRASNEQFF
>TRBV6-6|-|-|TRBJ1-5
TGTGCCAGCAGAACTAACAGGGTAACGGACCAGCCCCAGCATTTT
CASRTNRVTDQPQHF
>TRBV6-5|TRBD1|-|TRBJ2-2
TGTGCCAGCAGTACCAGGACAGGGAACACCGGGGAGCTGTTTTTT
CASSTRTGNTGELFF
>TRBV7-9|-|-|TRBJ2-1
TGTGCCAGCAGCCCCCTCAGGATCTTC
CASSPLRIF
>TRBV2|TRBD1|-|TRBJ1-4
TGTGCCAGCAGTCGACAGGGGGCGGGTGAAAAACTGTTTTTT
CASSRQGAGEKLFF
>TRBV5-1|-|-|TRBJ1-1
TGCGCCAGCAGCTCACAGGGAAATAGGGCTAACACTGAAGCTTTCTTT
CASSSQGNRANTEAFF
>TRBV19|TRBD2|-|TRBJ2-2
TGTGCCAGTAGTAAAAGGACTAGCGGGAGGAACACCGGGGAGCTGTTTTTT
CASSKRTSGRNTGELFF
>TRBV5-1|-|-|TRBJ2-5
TGCGCCAGCAGACAGGGAAACTACCAAGAGACCCAGTACTTC
CASRQGNYQETQYF
>TRBV6-5|-|-|TRBJ1-1
TGTGCCAGCAGTTACTATCGGGGTTTGAACACTGAAGCTTTCTTT
CASSYYRGLNTEAFF
>TRBV5-6|-|few|TRBJ2-2
TGTGCCAGCAGCTCTAGCACCGGGGAGCTGTTTTTT
CASSSSTGELFF
>TRBV27|-|-|TRBJ1-6
TGTGCCAGCAGGCTCGGGGGTGATTTAGGCACACCCCTCCACTTT
CASRLGGDLGTPLHF
>TRBV10-3|TRBD1|-|TRBJ1-1
TGTGCCATCAGTGAGTCGGGACAGGGTGTGGAAGCTTTCTTT
CAISESGQGVEAFF
>TRBV2|TRBD1|-|TRBJ2-7
TGTGCCAGCAGATGGACAGGGACCGAGCAGTACTTC
CASRWTGTEQYF
>TRBV5-1|TRBD1|-|TRBJ2-7
TGCGCCAGCAGCTTGTGGTCGACCGGGGGGACAGGGGACTACGAGCAGTACTTC
CASSLWSTGGTGDYEQYF
>TRBV29-1|-|-|TRBJ1-1
TGCAGCGTTGCCCGGGAGCGGGGAAGGGGCACTGAAGCTTTCTTT
CSVARERGRGTEAFF